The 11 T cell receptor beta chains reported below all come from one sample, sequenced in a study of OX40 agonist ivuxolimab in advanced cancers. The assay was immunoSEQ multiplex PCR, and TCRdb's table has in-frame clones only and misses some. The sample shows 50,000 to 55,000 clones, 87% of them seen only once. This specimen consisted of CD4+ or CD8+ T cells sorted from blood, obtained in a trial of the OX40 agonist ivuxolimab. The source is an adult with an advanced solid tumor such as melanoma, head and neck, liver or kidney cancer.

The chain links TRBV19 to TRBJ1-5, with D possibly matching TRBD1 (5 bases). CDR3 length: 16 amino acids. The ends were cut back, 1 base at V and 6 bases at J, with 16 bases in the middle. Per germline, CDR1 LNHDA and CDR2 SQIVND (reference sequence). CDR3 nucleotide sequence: TGTGCCAGTAGTATAGGTCAAGGGGTCCTCAGTCAGCCCCAGCATTTT. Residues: CASSIGQGVLSQPQHF.

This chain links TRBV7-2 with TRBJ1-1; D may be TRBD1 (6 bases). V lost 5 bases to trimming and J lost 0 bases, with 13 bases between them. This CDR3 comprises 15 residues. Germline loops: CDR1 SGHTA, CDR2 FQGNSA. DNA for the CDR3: TGTGCCAGCAGCCCCCCGGGACATTTGAACACTGAAGCTTTCTTT. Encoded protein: CASSPPGHLNTEAFF.

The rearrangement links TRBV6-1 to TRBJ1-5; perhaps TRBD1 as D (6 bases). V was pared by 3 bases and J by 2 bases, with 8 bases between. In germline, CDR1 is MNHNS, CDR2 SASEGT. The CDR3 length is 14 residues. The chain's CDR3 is CASSDNRGNQPQHF. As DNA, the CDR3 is TGTGCCAGCAGTGATAACAGGGGCAATCAGCCCCAGCATTTT.

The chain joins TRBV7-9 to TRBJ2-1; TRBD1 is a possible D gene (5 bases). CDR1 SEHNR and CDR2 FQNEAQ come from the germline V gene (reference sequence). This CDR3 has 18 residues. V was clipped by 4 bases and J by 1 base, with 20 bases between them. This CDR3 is CASSSTASRAGSYNEQFF. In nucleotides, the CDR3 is TGTGCCAGCAGCTCAACCGCCTCTCGGGCAGGGTCCTACAATGAGCAGTTCTTC.

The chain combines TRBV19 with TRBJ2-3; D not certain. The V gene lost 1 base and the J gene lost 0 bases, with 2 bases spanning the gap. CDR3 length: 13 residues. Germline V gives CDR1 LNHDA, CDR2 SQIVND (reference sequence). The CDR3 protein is CASSIGSTDTQYF. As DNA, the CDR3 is TGTGCCAGTAGTATAGGGAGCACAGATACGCAGTATTTT.

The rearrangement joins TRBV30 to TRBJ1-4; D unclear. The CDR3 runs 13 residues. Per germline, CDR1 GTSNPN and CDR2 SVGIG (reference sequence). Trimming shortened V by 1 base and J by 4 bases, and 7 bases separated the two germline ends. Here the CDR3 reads CAWSASNNEKLFF. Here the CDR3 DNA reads TGTGCCTGGAGTGCGAGTAATAATGAAAAACTGTTTTTT.

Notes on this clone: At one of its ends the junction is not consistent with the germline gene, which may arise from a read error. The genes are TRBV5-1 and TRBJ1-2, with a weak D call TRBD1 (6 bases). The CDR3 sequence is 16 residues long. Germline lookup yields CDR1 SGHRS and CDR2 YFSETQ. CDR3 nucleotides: TGCGCCAGCAGCTCAGGGACATCGTGGGAAAGATATGACTACACCTTC. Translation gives CASSSGTSWERYDYTF.

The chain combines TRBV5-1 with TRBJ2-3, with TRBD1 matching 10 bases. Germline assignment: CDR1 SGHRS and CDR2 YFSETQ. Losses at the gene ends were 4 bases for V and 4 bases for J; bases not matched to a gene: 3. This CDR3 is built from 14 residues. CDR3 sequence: CASSRDRGADTQYF. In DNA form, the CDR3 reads TGCGCCAGCAGCAGGGACAGGGGCGCAGATACGCAGTATTTT.

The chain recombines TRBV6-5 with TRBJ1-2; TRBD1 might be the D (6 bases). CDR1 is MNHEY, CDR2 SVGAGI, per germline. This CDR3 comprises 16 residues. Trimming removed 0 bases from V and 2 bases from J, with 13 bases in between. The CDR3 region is CASSYSSRGTNYGYTF. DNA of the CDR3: TGTGCCAGCAGTTACTCCTCTCGAGGGACAAACTATGGCTACACCTTC.

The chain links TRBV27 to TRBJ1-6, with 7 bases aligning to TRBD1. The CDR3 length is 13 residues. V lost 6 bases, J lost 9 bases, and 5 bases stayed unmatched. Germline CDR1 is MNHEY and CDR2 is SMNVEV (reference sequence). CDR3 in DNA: TGTGCCAGCAGGCAGACAGGGTTTTCACCCCTCCACTTT. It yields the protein CASRQTGFSPLHF.

For the CDR3, the DNA is TGTGCCAGCAGTTCAGGCCACAGTGCGTATGGCTACACCTTC. Its translation: CASSSGHSAYGYTF. The chain employs TRBV28 and TRBJ1-2; D gene uncertain. Trimming pared 4 bases from V and 5 bases from J, leaving 14 bases between. Germline CDR1 and CDR2: MDHEN and SYDVKM. The length of the CDR3 is 14 residues.